This T cell receptor beta chain was identified during a study of cytotoxic CD8 clonotypes in ibrutinib-treated CLL. Overall study: Response specimens were obtained following a median treatment duration of about twelve months, with a range of 6 to 36. Average yields of around 230,000 productive templates and approximately 100,000 productive rearrangements characterized the samples. Study-level results: Elevated clonality accompanied ibrutinib response, with a return toward baseline values at progression.

Germline CDR1 reads MNHNS; CDR2 reads SASEGT. CDR3 length: 14 residues. V lost 7 bases, J lost 1 base, and 6 bases stayed unmatched. Repertoires were generated with immunoSEQ multiplex PCR, while TCRdb's copy carries only in-frame clones and drops some. The sample lists 19,000 or so clones, about 61% occurring once. For this clone: What it recognizes is unknown.

The receptor comes from a human donor with chronic lymphocytic leukemia. This chain joins TRBV6-1 and TRBJ1-1; 7 bases match TRBD1. Here the sequenced sample was PBMCs, taken after 12 months of ibrutinib treatment. The CDR3 DNA sequence: TGTGCCAGCACGCTTCAGGGGGGGAACACTGAAGCTTTCTTT. Translating gives CASTLQGGNTEAFF.